This TCR beta chain was retrieved from a study of tumor and adjacent non-tumor tissue in lung cancer. Study as a whole: The patients, approximately 9 men and 4 to 6 women, were about 31 to 80 with stage I to III disease. Each sample yielded a few million productive TCRbeta reads on average. Study outcomes and limitations: In normal lung, the top 100 clones were significantly more dominant than in tumor.

TCRbeta libraries were built with three rounds of nested PCR, modified from ARM-PCR. MiXCR, run by TCRdb on the multiplex PCR reads, gives a single entry per CDR3 protein. The table includes more than 85,000 distinct CDR3 sequences, under 90% detected once. Comments on this clonotype: Its specificity is unknown.

No cell sorting was done before RNA was extracted from the tissue. Donors were chemotherapy-naive, newly diagnosed lung cancer surgical patients in China, August–late 2014. Germline assignment: CDR1 DFQATT and CDR2 SNEGSKA (reference sequence). The CDR3 has 13 amino acids. The TCR comes from a man aged 65-85 years with non-small cell lung cancer. This chain joins TRBV20-1 and TRBJ1-2; D perhaps matches TRBD1 (5 bases). The source material was lung tumor tissue. CDR3 DNA: TGCAAAGCTAGAGAGGTTGGGGGAAGGGGTTACACCTTC. Translation gives CKAREVGGRGYTF.